This T cell receptor beta chain was profiled in a study of response to subunit inactivated influenza vaccine. Broader study findings: The authors proposed limited new T cell recruitment per seasonal influenza vaccination.

TCRdb ran MiXCR on the RT-PCR reads and lists one entry per CDR3 protein. The sample consists of about 520,000 distinct CDR3 sequences, less than 30% of them appearing once. The CDR3 has 16 residues. The V gene lost 5 bases and the J gene lost 8 bases, with 19 bases spanning the gap. CDR1 and CDR2 (germline): MDHEN, SYDVKM. About this clonotype: The antigen remains undetermined.

The TCR was taken from a man in his forties or fifties who received an inactivated influenza vaccine. The chain couples TRBV28 to TRBJ1-6, with TRBD1 as a possible D gene (6 bases). The sequences come from CD4+ T cells sorted from PBMCs, collected 4 to 6 days after vaccination. The CDR3 here is CASSPSQGSGDSPLHF. CDR3 sequence (DNA): TGTGCCAGCAGTCCCTCACAGGGATCCGGCGATTCACCCCTCCACTTT.